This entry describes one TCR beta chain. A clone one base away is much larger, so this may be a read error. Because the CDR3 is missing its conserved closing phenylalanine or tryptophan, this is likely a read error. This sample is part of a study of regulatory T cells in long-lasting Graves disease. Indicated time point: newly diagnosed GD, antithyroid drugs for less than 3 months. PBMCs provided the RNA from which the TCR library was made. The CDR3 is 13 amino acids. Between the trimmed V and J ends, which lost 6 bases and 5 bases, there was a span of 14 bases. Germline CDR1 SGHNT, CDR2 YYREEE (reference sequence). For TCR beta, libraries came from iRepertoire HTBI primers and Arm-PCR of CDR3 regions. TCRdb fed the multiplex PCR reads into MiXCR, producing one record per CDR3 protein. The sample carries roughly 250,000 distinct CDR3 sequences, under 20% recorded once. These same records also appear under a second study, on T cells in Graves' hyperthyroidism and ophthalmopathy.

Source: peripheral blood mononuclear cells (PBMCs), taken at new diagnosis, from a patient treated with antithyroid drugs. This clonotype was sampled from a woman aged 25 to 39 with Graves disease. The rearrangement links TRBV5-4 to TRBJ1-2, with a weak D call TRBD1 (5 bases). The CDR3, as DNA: TGTGCCAGCACCCAGGGCAGACAATATGGCTACACCTTA. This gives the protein CASTQGRQYGYTL.